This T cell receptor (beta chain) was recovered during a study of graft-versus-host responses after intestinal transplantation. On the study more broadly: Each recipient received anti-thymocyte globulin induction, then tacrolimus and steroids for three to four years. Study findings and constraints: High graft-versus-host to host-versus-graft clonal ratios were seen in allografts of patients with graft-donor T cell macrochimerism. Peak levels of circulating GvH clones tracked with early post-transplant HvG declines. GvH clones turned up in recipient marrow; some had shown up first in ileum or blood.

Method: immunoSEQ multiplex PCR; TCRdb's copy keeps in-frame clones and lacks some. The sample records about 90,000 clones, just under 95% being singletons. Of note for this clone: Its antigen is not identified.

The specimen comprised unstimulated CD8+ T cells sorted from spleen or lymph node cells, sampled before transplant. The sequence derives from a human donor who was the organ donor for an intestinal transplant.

For the CDR3, the DNA is TGTGCCAGCAGCCCCGAAACTAGCGGGAAATCTACCGGGGAGCTGTTTTTT. Translating gives CASSPETSGKSTGELFF. V usage is TRBV11-3 and J usage is TRBJ2-2; 10 bases line up with TRBD2. The CDR3 covers 17 residues. Per the germline V gene, CDR1 is SGHNT and CDR2 is YENEEA. With 5 bases clipped from V and 5 bases from J, the junction kept 11 bases outside the gene matches. Together with reference TRBV11-3 and TRBJ2-2, the CDR3 gives the full variable domain: EAGVVQSPRYKIIEKKQPVAFWCNPISGHNTLYWYLQNLGQGPELLIRYENEEAVDDSQLPKDRFSAERLKGVDSTLKIQPAELGDSAVYLCASSPETSGKSTGELFFGEGSRLTVL.